Here is one TCR beta chain with its context. These data originate in a study of blood T cell repertoires in COVID-19. Study in general: The study drew acute and convalescent COVID-19 samples from the United States, Italy and Spain. PBMCs, B-cell-depleted T cells, or T cells provided the cDNA or gDNA that made up the material.

Germline trimming cut 8 bases from V and 7 bases from J; bases unmatched to any gene: 14. CDR1 is LNHDA, CDR2 SQIVND, per germline (reference sequence). The CDR3 has 17 amino acids. This study enrolled people aged about 18 to 90 from approximately 25 US geographic areas. Authors' data handling: Reference gene primer amplification gave estimated nucleated cell counts. The protocol was immunoSEQ multiplex PCR, while the TCRdb copy is restricted to in-frame clones and leaves out a portion. V, J and clone size reflect that table, while D and trimming were determined from the DNA. The sample consists of some 510,000 clones, approximately 87% of them appearing once.

This chain links TRBV19 with TRBJ2-2; 12 bases are shared with TRBD2. The sequence was obtained from a woman between 40 and 55 years old who had recovered from COVID-19. Input material: PBMCs or T cells enriched from blood (not recorded which). The CDR3 reads CASSWTSGTHIDGELFF. CDR3 sequence (DNA): TGTGCCAGTTCCTGGACTAGCGGGACCCACATCGACGGGGAGCTGTTTTTT.